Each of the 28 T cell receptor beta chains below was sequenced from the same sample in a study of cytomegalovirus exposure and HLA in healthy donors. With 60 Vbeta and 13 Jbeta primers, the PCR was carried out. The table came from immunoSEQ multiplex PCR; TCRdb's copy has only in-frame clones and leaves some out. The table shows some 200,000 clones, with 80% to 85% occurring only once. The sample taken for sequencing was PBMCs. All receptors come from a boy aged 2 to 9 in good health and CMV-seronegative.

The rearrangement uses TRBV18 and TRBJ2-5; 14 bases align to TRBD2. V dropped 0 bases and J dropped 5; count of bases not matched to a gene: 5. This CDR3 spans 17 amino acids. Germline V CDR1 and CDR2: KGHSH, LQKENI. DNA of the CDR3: TGTGCCAGCTCACCACCGGGACTAGCGGGAGTCGGGGAGACCCAGTACTTC. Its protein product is CASSPPGLAGVGETQYF.

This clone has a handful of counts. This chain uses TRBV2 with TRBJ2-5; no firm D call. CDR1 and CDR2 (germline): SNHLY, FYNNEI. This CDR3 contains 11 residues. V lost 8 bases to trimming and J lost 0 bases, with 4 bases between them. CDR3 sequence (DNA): TGTGCCAGCGGCAACCAAGAGACCCAGTACTTC. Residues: CASGNQETQYF.

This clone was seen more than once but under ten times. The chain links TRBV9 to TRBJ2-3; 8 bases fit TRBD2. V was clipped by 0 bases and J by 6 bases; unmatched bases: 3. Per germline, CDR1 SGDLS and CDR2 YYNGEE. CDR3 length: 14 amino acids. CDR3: CASSVAGGPDTQYF. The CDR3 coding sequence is TGTGCCAGCAGCGTAGCGGGGGGGCCGGATACGCAGTATTTT.

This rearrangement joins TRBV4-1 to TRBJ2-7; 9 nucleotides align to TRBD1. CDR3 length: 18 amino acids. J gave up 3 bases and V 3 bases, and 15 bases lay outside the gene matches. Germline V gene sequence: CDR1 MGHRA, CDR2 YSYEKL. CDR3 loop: CASSQLRGTGSFHYEQYF. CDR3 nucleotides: TGCGCCAGCAGCCAGCTACGCGGGACAGGGAGTTTTCACTACGAGCAGTACTTC.

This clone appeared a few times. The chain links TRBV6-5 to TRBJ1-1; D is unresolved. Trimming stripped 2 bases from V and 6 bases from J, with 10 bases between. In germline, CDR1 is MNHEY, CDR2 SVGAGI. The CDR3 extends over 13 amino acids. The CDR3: CASSYLNGAEAFF. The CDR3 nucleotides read TGTGCCAGCAGTTACCTGAACGGGGCTGAAGCTTTCTTT.

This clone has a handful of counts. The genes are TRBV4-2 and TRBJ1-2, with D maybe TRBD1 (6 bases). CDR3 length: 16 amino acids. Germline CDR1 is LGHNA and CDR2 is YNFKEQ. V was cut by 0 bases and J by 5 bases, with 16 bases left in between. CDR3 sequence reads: CASSQDLPRGSYGYTF. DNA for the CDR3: TGTGCCAGCAGCCAAGATCTTCCCAGGGGATCGTATGGCTACACCTTC.

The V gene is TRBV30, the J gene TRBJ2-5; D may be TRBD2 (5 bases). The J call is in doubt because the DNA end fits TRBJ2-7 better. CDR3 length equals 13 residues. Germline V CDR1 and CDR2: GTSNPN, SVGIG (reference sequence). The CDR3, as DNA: TGTGCCTGGAGTGTACTTTGGGAGAGCGAGCAGTACTTC. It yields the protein CAWSVLWESEQYF.

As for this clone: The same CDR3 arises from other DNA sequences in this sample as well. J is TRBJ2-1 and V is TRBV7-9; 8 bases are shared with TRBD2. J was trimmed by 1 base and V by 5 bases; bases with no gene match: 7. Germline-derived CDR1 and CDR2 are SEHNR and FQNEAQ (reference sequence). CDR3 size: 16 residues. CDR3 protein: CASSPRGGSSYNEQFF. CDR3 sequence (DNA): TGTGCCAGCAGCCCACGGGGGGGTTCGTCCTACAATGAGCAGTTCTTC.

The chain's CDR3 is CASSSTGLYGYTF. CDR3 DNA: TGTGCCAGCAGTTCAACAGGATTATATGGCTACACCTTC. The chain recombines TRBV6-5 with TRBJ1-2, with TRBD1 as a possible D gene (5 bases). Germline V gene sequence: CDR1 MNHEY, CDR2 SVGAGI. The CDR3 covers 13 residues. Trimming took 4 bases from V and 5 from J, leaving 11 bases between them.

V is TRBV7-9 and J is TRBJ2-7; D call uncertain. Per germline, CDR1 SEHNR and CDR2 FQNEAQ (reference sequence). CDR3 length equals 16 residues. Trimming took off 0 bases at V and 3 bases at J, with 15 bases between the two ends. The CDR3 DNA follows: TGTGCCAGCAGCTTAGCCCTAGTCGAAGTGAGCTACGAGCAGTACTTC. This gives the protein CASSLALVEVSYEQYF.

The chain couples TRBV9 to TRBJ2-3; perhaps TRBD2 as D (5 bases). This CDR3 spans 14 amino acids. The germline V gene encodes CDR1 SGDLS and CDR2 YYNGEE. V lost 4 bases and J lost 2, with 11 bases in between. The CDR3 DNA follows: TGTGCCAGCAGCCGCGCGGGTTACACAGATACGCAGTATTTT. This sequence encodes CASSRAGYTDTQYF.

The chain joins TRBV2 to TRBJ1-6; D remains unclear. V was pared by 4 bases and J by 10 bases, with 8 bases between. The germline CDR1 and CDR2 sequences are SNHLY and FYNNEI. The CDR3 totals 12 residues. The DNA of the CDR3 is TGTGCCAGCAGTGCCCTGTCGTCACCCCTCCACTTT. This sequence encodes CASSALSSPLHF.

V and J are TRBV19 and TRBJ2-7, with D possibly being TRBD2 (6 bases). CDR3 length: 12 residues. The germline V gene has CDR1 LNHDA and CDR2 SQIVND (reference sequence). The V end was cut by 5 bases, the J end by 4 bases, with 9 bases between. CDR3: CASSGDFYEQYF. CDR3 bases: TGTGCCAGTAGTGGGGACTTTTACGAGCAGTACTTC.

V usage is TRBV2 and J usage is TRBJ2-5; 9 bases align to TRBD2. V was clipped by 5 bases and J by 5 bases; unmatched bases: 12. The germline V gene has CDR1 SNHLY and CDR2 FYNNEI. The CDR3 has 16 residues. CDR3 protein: CASSTRRGGPRETQYF. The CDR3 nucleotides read TGTGCCAGCAGTACCAGGCGGGGGGGCCCCCGGGAGACCCAGTACTTC.

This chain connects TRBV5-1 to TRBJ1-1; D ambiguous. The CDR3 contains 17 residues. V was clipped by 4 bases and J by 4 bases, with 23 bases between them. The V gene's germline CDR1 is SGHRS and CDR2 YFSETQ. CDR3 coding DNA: TGCGCCAGCAGCCGGGGAAGCTGGGAGAGGGAGACCACTGAAGCTTTCTTT. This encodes CASSRGSWERETTEAFF.

The DNA for the CDR3 is TGTGCCTGGAGTGTAAAACACATAAACACTGAAGCTTTCTTT. It codes for CAWSVKHINTEAFF. The V gene is TRBV30, the J gene TRBJ1-1; unclear D gene. Germline V gene lookup returns CDR1 GTSNPN and CDR2 SVGIG (reference sequence). Trimming stripped 0 bases from V and 2 bases from J, with 10 bases between. CDR3 length: 14 amino acids.

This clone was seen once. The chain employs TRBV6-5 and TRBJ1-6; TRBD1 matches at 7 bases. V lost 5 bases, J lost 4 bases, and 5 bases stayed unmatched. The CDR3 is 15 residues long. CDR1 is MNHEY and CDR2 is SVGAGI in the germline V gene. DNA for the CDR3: TGTGCCAGCAGTCAGACAGGGCCTTATAATTCACCCCTCCACTTT. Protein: CASSQTGPYNSPLHF.

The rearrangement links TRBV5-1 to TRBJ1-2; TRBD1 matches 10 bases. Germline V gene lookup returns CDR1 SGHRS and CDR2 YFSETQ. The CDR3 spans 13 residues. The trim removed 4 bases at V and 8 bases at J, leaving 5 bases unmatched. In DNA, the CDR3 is TGCGCCAGCAGCAGACAGGGGGCGTACGGCTACACCTTC. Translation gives CASSRQGAYGYTF.

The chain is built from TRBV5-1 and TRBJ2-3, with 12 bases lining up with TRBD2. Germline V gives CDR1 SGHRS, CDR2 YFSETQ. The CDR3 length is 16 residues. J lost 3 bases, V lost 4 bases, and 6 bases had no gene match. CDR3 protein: CASSLTSGGWTDTQYF. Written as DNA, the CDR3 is TGCGCCAGCAGCCTAACTAGCGGGGGGTGGACAGATACGCAGTATTTT. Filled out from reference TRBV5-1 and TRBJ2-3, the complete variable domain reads KAGVTQTPRYLIKTRGQQVTLSCSPISGHRSVSWYQQTPGQGLQFLFEYFSETQRNKGNFPGRFSGRQFSNSRSEMNVSTLELGDSALYLCASSLTSGGWTDTQYFGPGTRLTVL.

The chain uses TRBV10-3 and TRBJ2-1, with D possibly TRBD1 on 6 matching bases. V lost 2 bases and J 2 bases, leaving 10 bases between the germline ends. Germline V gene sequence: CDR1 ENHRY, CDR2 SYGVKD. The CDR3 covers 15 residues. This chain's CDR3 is CAISETDSAYNEQFF. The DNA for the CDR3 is TGTGCCATCAGTGAGACGGACAGCGCCTACAATGAGCAGTTCTTC.

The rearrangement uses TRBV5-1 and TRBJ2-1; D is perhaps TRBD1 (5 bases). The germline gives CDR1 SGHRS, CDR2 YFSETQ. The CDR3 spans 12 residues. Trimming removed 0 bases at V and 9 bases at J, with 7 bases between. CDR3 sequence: CASSLDRTEQFF. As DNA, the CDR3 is TGCGCCAGCAGCTTGGACAGGACTGAGCAGTTCTTC.

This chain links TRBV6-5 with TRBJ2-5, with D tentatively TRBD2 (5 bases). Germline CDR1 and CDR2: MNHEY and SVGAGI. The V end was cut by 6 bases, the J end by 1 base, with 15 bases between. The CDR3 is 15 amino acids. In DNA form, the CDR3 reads TGTGCCAGCAGGGCCACCTCCGCGGGCCAAGAGACCCAGTACTTC. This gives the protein CASRATSAGQETQYF.

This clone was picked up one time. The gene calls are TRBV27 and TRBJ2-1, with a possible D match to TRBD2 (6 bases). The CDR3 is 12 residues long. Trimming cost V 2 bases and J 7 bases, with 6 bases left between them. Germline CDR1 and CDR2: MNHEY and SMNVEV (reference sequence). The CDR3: CASSLRENEQFF. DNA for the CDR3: TGTGCCAGCAGTTTACGGGAGAATGAGCAGTTCTTC.

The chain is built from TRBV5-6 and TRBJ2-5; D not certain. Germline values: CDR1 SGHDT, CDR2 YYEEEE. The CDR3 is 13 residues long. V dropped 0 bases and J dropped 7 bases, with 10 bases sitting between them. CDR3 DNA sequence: TGTGCCAGCAGCTTGGGGGCTAAAGGGACCCAGTACTTC. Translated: CASSLGAKGTQYF.

The CDR3 sequence: CASSPNSGGTNTGELFF. As DNA, the CDR3 is TGCGCCAGCAGCCCCAATAGCGGGGGGACGAACACCGGGGAGCTGTTTTTT. The chain joins TRBV5-1 to TRBJ2-2, with 10 nucleotides matching TRBD2. From germline, CDR1 is SGHRS and CDR2 YFSETQ. The CDR3 runs 17 residues. The junction had 6 bases not matched to a gene; V was cut back by 4 bases and J by 0 bases.

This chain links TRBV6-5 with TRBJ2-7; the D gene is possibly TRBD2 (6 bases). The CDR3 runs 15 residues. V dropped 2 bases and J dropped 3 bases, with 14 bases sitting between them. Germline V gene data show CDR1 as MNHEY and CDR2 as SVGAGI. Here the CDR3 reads CASSYLRGGIYEQYF. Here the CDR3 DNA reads TGTGCCAGCAGTTACCTTCGGGGCGGGATCTACGAGCAGTACTTC.

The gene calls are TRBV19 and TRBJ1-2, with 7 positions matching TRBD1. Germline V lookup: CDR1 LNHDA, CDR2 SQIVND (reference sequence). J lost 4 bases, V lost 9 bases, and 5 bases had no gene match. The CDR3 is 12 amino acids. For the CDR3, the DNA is TGTGCCAGCAAAGCAGGGGGCTATGGCTACACCTTC. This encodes CASKAGGYGYTF.

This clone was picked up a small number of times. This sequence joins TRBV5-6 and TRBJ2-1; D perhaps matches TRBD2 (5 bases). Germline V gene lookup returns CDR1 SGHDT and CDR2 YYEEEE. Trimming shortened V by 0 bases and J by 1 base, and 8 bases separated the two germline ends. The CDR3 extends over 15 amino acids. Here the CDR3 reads CASSLGGASYNEQFF. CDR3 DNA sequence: TGTGCCAGCAGCTTGGGGGGAGCGTCCTACAATGAGCAGTTCTTC.